This T cell receptor (beta chain) was retrieved from a study of T-cell reconstitution after alpha-beta-depleted transplantation in children. The CDR3 is 14 residues long. Germline values: CDR1 DFQATT, CDR2 SNEGSKA (reference sequence). Regarding this clonotype: One junction end disagrees with the germline gene, perhaps due to a read error.

Unique molecular identifiers featured in how the TCRbeta library was prepared. Using its own MiXCR run on the PCR reads, TCRdb lists one record per CDR3 protein. The table shows about 610,000 distinct CDR3 sequences, with approximately 10% occurring only once. The J gene is TRBJ2-7, the V gene TRBV20-1; D unclear. The sample here was PBMCs from the stem cell graft donor, taken from the stem cell graft. The sequence came from a human donor who donated a stem cell graft to a child with acute myeloid leukemia. CDR3 sequence reads: CGARDFGQVYEQYF. The DNA for the CDR3 is TGCGGTGCTAGAGATTTTGGGCAGGTGTACGAGCAGTACTTC.